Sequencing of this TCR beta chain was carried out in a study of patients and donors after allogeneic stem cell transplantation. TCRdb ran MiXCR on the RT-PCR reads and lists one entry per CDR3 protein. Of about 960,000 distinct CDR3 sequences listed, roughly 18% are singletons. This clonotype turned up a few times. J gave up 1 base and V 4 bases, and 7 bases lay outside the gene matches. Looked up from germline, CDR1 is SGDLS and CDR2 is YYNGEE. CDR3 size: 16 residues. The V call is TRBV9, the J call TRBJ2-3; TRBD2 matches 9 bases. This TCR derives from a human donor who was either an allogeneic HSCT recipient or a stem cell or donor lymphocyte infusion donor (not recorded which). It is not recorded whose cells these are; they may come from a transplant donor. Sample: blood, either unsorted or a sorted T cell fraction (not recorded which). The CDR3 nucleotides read TGTGCCAGCAGCCCTCGACTAGCGGAACGCACAGATACGCAGTATTTT. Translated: CASSPRLAERTDTQYF.